The rows below give T cell receptor beta chains drawn from one sample of a study of T cell responses to AZD1222 COVID-19 vaccine. Sequencing was performed with immunoSEQ multiplex PCR; in TCRdb, only in-frame clones are kept and a portion is missing. In the table there are about 200,000 clones, approximately 91% of which are singletons. The material was peripheral blood, obtained 28 days after the second AZD1222 dose. Source of these receptors: an adult who received the AZD1222 COVID-19 vaccine. Both conserved end residues are part of each CDR3. A D gene is named only where the DNA matches it firmly. Only part of the rows carry a size: once, few, many, or a class if the clone is expanded.

J gene,D gene,clone size,V gene,CDR3 protein,CDR3 DNA
TRBJ1-4,.,.,TRBV6-5,CASRRTATNEKLFF,TGTGCCAGCAGAAGGACAGCAACTAATGAAAAACTGTTTTTT
TRBJ2-3,.,.,TRBV5-1,CASSLGQKDTDTQYF,TGCGCCAGCAGCTTGGGGCAGAAAGACACAGATACGCAGTATTTT
TRBJ2-7,.,.,TRBV29-1,CSVEVTGSFYEQYF,TGCAGCGTTGAAGTAACAGGGAGTTTCTACGAGCAGTACTTC
TRBJ2-7,.,.,TRBV7-9,CASSLYLGGAGIIYEQYF,TGTGCCAGCAGCTTATATCTGGGCGGGGCAGGAATCATCTACGAGCAGTACTTC
TRBJ1-4,.,.,TRBV19,CASSWGLGTEKLFF,TGTGCCAGTAGTTGGGGGTTGGGAACGGAAAAACTGTTTTTT
TRBJ2-1,.,once,TRBV7-2,CASSLAAPTGNEQFF,TGTGCCAGCAGCTTAGCAGCCCCCACGGGGAATGAGCAGTTCTTC
TRBJ2-1,.,.,TRBV9,CASSVKDLWGVENNEQFF,TGTGCCAGCAGCGTAAAGGACTTGTGGGGGGTTGAGAACAATGAGCAGTTCTTC
TRBJ2-7,.,.,TRBV28,CASSLADATYEQYF,TGTGCCAGCAGTTTAGCGGATGCCACCTACGAGCAGTACTTC
TRBJ2-3,.,.,TRBV5-8,CASSFLANTQYF,TGTGCCAGCAGCTTCTTAGCTAATACGCAGTATTTT
TRBJ2-1,TRBD2,.,TRBV19,CASSTLAGFRNEQFF,TGTGCCAGTAGTACCCTAGCGGGATTCCGCAATGAGCAGTTCTTC
TRBJ1-1,.,.,TRBV2,CASIRQPNTEAFF,TGTGCCAGCATTAGACAGCCAAACACTGAAGCTTTCTTT
TRBJ1-2,.,.,TRBV28,CASSLRGYGYTF,TGTGCCAGCAGCCTTAGGGGCTATGGCTACACCTTC
TRBJ2-3,.,once,TRBV7-3,CASSLDANTQYF,TGTGCCAGCAGCTTAGACGCAAATACGCAGTATTTT
TRBJ2-1,.,.,TRBV28,CASSCASNGCEQFF,TGTGCCAGCAGTTGTGCCTCCAATGGATGTGAGCAGTTCTTC
TRBJ2-2,.,.,TRBV10-3,CALRRQRDSGELFF,TGTGCCCTCAGGCGCCAGCGGGACAGCGGGGAGCTGTTTTTT
TRBJ1-4,.,once,TRBV28,CASRGWGEGKLFF,TGTGCCAGCAGGGGATGGGGGGAAGGAAAACTGTTTTTT
TRBJ1-1,TRBD1,.,TRBV15,CATSRDRVYAEAFF,TGTGCCACCAGCAGGGACAGGGTTTACGCTGAAGCTTTCTTT
TRBJ1-5,.,.,TRBV3-1/TRBV3-2,CASSQNGPDQPQHF,TGTGCCAGCAGCCAAAACGGTCCTGATCAGCCCCAGCATTTT
TRBJ1-4,.,.,TRBV7-9,CASSHYMGNEKLFF,TGTGCCAGCAGCCACTACATGGGGAATGAAAAACTGTTTTTT
TRBJ1-5,.,.,TRBV19,CASSILWGHSNQPQHF,TGTGCCAGTAGTATTTTGTGGGGACATAGCAATCAGCCCCAGCATTTT
TRBJ1-1,.,.,TRBV2,CASRDNWTSNCFF,TGTGCCAGCAGAGATAATTGGACGTCCAACTGTTTTTTT
TRBJ1-1,.,.,TRBV5-1,CASSFSGGRTEAFF,TGCGCCAGCAGCTTCTCGGGCGGGAGGACTGAAGCTTTCTTT
TRBJ1-2,TRBD1,few,TRBV7-8,CASRRGAGTANYGYTF,TGTGCCAGCAGACGGGGAGCCGGGACAGCTAACTATGGCTACACCTTC
TRBJ2-3,.,.,TRBV28,CASSQSKRSDTQYF,TGTGCCAGCAGTCAATCCAAGCGGTCGGATACGCAGTATTTT
TRBJ2-5,.,few,TRBV7-3,CASSLRPAGTGETQYF,TGTGCCAGCAGCCTCCGGCCGGCTGGGACGGGGGAGACCCAGTACTTC
TRBJ1-1,.,.,TRBV11-2,CASSKGGGMNTEAFF,TGTGCCAGCAGTAAGGGCGGGGGCATGAACACTGAAGCTTTCTTT
TRBJ2-3,TRBD2,.,TRBV11-2,CASSLTTGGRTDTQYF,TGTGCCAGCAGCTTAACTACAGGCGGGAGGACAGATACGCAGTATTTT
TRBJ1-2,.,.,TRBV5-4,CASSSPPKGEYGYTF,TGTGCCAGCAGCTCTCCTCCCAAGGGGGAGTATGGCTACACCTTC
TRBJ1-1,.,.,TRBV6-6,CASSRRHPLVNTEAFF,TGTGCCAGCAGTCGAAGACATCCCCTCGTTAACACTGAAGCTTTCTTT
TRBJ2-7,.,.,TRBV19,CASSITGYNEQYF,TGTGCCAGTAGTATAACAGGGTACAACGAGCAGTACTTC
TRBJ1-4,TRBD1,.,TRBV6-5,CASSYYRDRVEKLFF,TGTGCCAGCAGTTACTACCGGGACAGGGTTGAAAAACTGTTTTTT
TRBJ1-1,TRBD1,once,TRBV18,CASSPSGSGTGVSEAFF,TGTGCCAGCTCACCATCAGGATCGGGGACAGGAGTATCTGAAGCTTTCTTT
TRBJ2-7,TRBD1,.,TRBV27,CASRPRRQGSYEQYF,TGTGCCAGCAGACCCCGGAGACAGGGGTCCTACGAGCAGTACTTC
TRBJ2-3,.,.,TRBV19,CASSIHVTGGTHKYF,TGTGCCAGTAGTATTCATGTGACAGGCGGGACCCACAAGTATTTT
TRBJ2-2,TRBD1,.,TRBV9,CASSEGDRAWTGELFF,TGTGCCAGCAGCGAGGGAGACAGGGCTTGGACCGGGGAGCTGTTTTTT
TRBJ1-2,.,.,TRBV28,CASSLFNRVNYGYTF,TGTGCCAGCAGTTTATTCAACAGGGTCAACTATGGCTACACCTTC
TRBJ2-1,TRBD2,.,TRBV6-4,CASRTVWWREPQYPNEQFF,TGTGCCAGCAGAACAGTTTGGTGGCGGGAGCCACAATATCCTAATGAGCAGTTCTTC
TRBJ2-5,.,.,TRBV19,CASSILSNWNQETQYF,TGTGCCAGTAGTATATTGTCAAATTGGAACCAAGAGACCCAGTACTTC
TRBJ2-3,.,.,TRBV6-5,CASSPASGTDTQYF,TGTGCCAGCAGCCCCGCTAGCGGCACAGATACGCAGTATTTT
TRBJ1-5,.,few,TRBV7-8,CASSLAPGRMGVSGKPQHF,TGTGCCAGCAGCTTAGCCCCTGGCCGCATGGGGGTATCTGGGAAGCCCCAGCATTTT
TRBJ2-1,.,.,TRBV7-9,CASSVASTYNEQFF,TGTGCCAGCAGCGTAGCTTCCACTTACAATGAGCAGTTCTTC
TRBJ2-1,TRBD1,.,TRBV6-6,CASSSNPYRTGVNSYNEQFF,TGTGCCAGCAGCTCTAACCCTTATAGGACAGGGGTTAATTCCTACAATGAGCAGTTCTTC